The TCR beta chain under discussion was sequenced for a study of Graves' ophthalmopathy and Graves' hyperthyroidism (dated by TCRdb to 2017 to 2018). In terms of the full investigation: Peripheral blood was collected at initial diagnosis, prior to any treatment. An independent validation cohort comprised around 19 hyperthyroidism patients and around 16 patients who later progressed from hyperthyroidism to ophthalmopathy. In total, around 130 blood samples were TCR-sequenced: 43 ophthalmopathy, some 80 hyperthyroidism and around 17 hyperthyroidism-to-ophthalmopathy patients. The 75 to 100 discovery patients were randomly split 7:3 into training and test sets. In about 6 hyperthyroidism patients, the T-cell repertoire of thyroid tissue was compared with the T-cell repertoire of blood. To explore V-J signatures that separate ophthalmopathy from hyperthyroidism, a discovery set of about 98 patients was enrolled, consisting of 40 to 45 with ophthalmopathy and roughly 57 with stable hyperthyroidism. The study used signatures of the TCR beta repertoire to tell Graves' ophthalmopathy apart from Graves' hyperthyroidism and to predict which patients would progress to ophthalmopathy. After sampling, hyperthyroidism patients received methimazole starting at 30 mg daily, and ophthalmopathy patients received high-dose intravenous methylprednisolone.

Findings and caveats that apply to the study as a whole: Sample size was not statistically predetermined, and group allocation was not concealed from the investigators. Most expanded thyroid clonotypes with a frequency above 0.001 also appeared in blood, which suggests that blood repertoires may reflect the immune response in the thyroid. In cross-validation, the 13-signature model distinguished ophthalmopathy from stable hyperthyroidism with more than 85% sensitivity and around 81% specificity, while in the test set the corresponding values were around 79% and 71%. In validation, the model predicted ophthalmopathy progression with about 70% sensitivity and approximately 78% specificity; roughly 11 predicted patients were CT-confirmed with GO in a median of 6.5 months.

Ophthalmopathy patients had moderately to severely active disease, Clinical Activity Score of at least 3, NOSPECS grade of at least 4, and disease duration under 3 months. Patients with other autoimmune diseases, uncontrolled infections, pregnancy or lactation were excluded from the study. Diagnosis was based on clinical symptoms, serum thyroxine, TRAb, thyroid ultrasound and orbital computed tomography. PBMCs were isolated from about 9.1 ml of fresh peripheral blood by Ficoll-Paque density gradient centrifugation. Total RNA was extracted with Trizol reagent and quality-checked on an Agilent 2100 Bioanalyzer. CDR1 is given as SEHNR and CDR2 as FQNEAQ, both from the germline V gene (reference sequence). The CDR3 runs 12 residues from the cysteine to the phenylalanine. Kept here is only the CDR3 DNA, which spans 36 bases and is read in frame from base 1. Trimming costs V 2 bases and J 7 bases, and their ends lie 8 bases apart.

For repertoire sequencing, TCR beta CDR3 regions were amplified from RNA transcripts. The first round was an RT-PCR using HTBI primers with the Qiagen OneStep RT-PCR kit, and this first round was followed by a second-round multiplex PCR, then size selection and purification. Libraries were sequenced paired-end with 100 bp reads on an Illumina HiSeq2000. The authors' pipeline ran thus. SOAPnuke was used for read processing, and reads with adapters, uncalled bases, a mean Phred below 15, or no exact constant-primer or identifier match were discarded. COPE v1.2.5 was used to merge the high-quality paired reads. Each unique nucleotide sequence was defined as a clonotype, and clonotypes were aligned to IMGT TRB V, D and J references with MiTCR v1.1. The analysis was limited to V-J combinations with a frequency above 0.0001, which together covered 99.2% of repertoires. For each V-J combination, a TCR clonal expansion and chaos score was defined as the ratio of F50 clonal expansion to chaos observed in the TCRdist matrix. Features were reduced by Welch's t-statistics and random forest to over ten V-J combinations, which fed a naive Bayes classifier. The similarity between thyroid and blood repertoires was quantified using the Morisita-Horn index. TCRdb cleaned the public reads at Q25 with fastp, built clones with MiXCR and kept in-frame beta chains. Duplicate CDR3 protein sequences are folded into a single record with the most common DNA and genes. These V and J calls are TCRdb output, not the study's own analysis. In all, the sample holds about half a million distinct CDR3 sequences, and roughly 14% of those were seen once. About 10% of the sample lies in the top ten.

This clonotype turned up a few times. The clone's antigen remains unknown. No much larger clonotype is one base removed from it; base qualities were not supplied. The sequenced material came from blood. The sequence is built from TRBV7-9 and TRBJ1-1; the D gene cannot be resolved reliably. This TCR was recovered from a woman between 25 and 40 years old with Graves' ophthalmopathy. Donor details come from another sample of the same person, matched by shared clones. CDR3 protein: CASSLSADEAFF. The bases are TGTGCCAGCAGCTTATCGGCAGATGAAGCTTTCTTT.